The 31 T cell receptor beta chains below come from one sample, sequenced in a study of neurological immune-mediated disorders. The time point denotes: longitudinal time-point 2. TCRdb redid the calling of the 5' RACE reads with MiXCR, one entry per CDR3 protein. The top ten hold 4.5% of the sample, which has about 49,000 distinct CDR3 sequences, around 14% seen once. Sequences were obtained from PBMCs. Receptors were obtained from a male donor with HTLV-1-associated myelopathy (HAM/TSP).

This clonotype was seen repeatedly, ten times or more. J is TRBJ2-1 and V is TRBV9, with 13 bases aligning to TRBD2. From germline, CDR1 is SGDLS and CDR2 YYNGEE. This CDR3 region has 16 residues. J was trimmed by 3 bases and V by 3 bases; bases with no gene match: 3. This CDR3 reads CASSAGTSGVYNEQFF. As DNA, the CDR3 is TGTGCCAGCAGCGCCGGGACTAGCGGGGTCTACAATGAGCAGTTCTTC.

Notes on this clonotype: This may stem from a read error, because a much larger clone lies one nucleotide away. V usage is TRBV9 and J usage is TRBJ1-5, with a possible D match to TRBD1 (5 bases). Germline V gene data show CDR1 as SGDLS and CDR2 as YYNGEE. This CDR3 spans 17 amino acids. Here the CDR3 DNA reads TGTGCCAGCAGAGTAGGAATGGTGGGGGACGGCGATCAGCCCCAGCATTTT. Its protein is CASRVGMVGDGDQPQHF.

This clonotype was seen many times. The genes are TRBV6-6 and TRBJ2-3; TRBD1 or TRBD2 may be the D gene (5 bases each). Germline-derived CDR1 and CDR2 are MNHNY and SVGAGI (reference sequence). Trimming left V 2 bases short and J 3 bases short, with 6 bases between. The CDR3 consists of 13 residues. The CDR3 here is CASSYGGTDTQYF. For the CDR3, the DNA is TGTGCCAGCAGTTACGGGGGTACAGATACGCAGTATTTT.

Ten or more counts support this clonotype. This sequence joins TRBV6-2 or TRBV6-3 and TRBJ2-3; 14 nucleotides match TRBD2. The length of the CDR3 is 15 residues. Trimming removed 7 bases from V and 2 bases from J; junction bases left unmatched: 2. CDR1 MNHEY and CDR2 SVGEGT come from the germline V gene. CDR3 in amino acids: CASTGLAGATDTQYF. CDR3 coding DNA: TGTGCCAGCACGGGACTAGCGGGGGCCACAGATACGCAGTATTTT.

Ten or more counts support this clonotype. CDR3 DNA: TGTGCCACCAGCAGAGAAGCAGGGACCCAGTACTTC. This translates into CATSREAGTQYF. The chain joins TRBV15 to TRBJ2-5; no definite D call. Germline CDR1 is LNHNV and CDR2 is YYDKDF (reference sequence). CDR3 length equals 12 residues. V lost 0 bases and J 7 bases, leaving 6 bases between the germline ends.

This clonotype was counted many times. V gene TRBV5-1 combines with J gene TRBJ1-2; 7 nucleotides agree with TRBD1. The CDR3 sequence is 13 residues long. CDR1 is SGHRS, CDR2 YFSETQ, per germline. V was clipped by 4 bases and J by 2 bases; unmatched bases: 2. Here the CDR3 DNA reads TGCGCCAGCAGCGAGGGACAGAACTATGGCTACACCTTC. Amino acid sequence: CASSEGQNYGYTF.

The genes are TRBV10-2 and TRBJ1-2; D may be TRBD1 (6 bases). Germline lookup yields CDR1 WSHSY and CDR2 SAAADI. This CDR3 has 14 amino acids. Trimming took off 4 bases at V and 0 bases at J, with 9 bases between the two ends. The CDR3 sequence: CASSVGGSNYGYTF. CDR3 sequence (DNA): TGCGCCAGCAGTGTAGGGGGATCTAACTATGGCTACACCTTC.

This clonotype was seen at least ten times. The chain combines TRBV3-1 with TRBJ2-1; 9 bases map to TRBD2. The CDR3 is 15 residues long. V was pared by 2 bases and J by 4 bases, with 3 bases of the junction left unmatched. Germline V gene lookup returns CDR1 LGHDT and CDR2 YNNKEL (reference sequence). Here the CDR3 DNA reads TGTGCCAGCAGCCAACGCGGGGGGGTATACAATGAGCAGTTCTTC. This codes for CASSQRGGVYNEQFF.

Note on this clonotype: A read error may be the cause here, since a much bigger clone is one base away. The chain is built from TRBV30 and TRBJ1-5; D is unclear. CDR3 length equals 13 residues. V lost 2 bases and J 5 bases, leaving 10 bases between the germline ends. Germline CDR1 and CDR2: GTSNPN and SVGIG (reference sequence). The CDR3 DNA is TGTGCCTGGAGTAAGCACGGCGATCAGCCCCAGCATTTT. It codes for CAWSKHGDQPQHF.

This clonotype was seen ten or more times. V is TRBV5-1 and J is TRBJ2-1, with TRBD2 matching over 13 bases. This CDR3 comprises 17 residues. The germline V gene encodes CDR1 SGHRS and CDR2 YFSETQ. Trimming cost V 0 bases and J 5 bases; bases outside gene matches: 5. CDR3 in amino acids: CASSLAAGLAGHNEQFF. The DNA for the CDR3 is TGCGCCAGCAGCTTGGCCGCGGGACTAGCGGGGCACAATGAGCAGTTCTTC.

This clonotype was picked up many times. The CDR3 region has the DNA TGCGCCAGCAGCCCCCGTCAGGGGATCACCAATGAGCAGTTCTTC. Protein sequence: CASSPRQGITNEQFF. The chain employs TRBV5-1 and TRBJ2-1, with D tentatively TRBD1 (6 bases). Deletions cut 4 bases from V and 6 bases from J, with 17 bases between. CDR1 SGHRS and CDR2 YFSETQ come from the germline V gene. The CDR3 length is 15 residues.

This clonotype was counted at least ten times. The J gene is TRBJ2-3, the V gene TRBV20-1; no clear D gene. The CDR3 extends over 15 amino acids. V dropped 0 bases and J dropped 0 bases, with 10 bases sitting between them. Germline CDR1 and CDR2: DFQATT and SNEGSKA (reference sequence). CDR3 protein: CSARDLETSTDTQYF. In DNA form, the CDR3 reads TGCAGTGCTAGAGATCTGGAGACTAGCACAGATACGCAGTATTTT.

In its sample, this clonotype was seen many times. The V and J genes are TRBV20-1 and TRBJ2-1; 9 bases agree with TRBD1. The junction had 9 bases not matched to a gene; V was cut back by 1 base and J by 2 bases. The germline CDR1 and CDR2 sequences are DFQATT and SNEGSKA (reference sequence). The CDR3 is 17 amino acids. The CDR3 spells CSARALGTGKAYNEQFF. The CDR3 DNA reads TGCAGTGCTAGAGCACTCGGGACAGGGAAGGCCTACAATGAGCAGTTCTTC.

This clonotype was observed at least ten times. This chain connects TRBV28 to TRBJ2-6; D is unresolved. Trimming removed 5 bases from V and 4 bases from J, with 3 bases in between. The CDR3 has 12 residues. Germline CDR1 MDHEN, CDR2 SYDVKM. The CDR3 DNA reads TGTGCCAGCAGTGAAGGGGCCAACGTCCTGACTTTC. Amino acid sequence: CASSEGANVLTF.

In its sample, this clonotype was seen many times. This chain uses TRBV20-1 with TRBJ2-5; TRBD2 matches at 10 bases. Germline lookup yields CDR1 DFQATT and CDR2 SNEGSKA (reference sequence). Trimming took 0 bases from V and 5 from J; bases not matched to a gene: 9. CDR3 length equals 16 residues. CDR3 sequence (DNA): TGCAGTGCTAGAGATTATAAAGCGGGGGGGCCGGAGACCCAGTACTTC. Translating gives CSARDYKAGGPETQYF.

This clonotype was detected many times. This chain links TRBV12-3 or TRBV12-4 with TRBJ2-1; 13 positions match TRBD2. This CDR3 has 18 residues. The V gene end was trimmed by 4 bases and the J gene end by 0 bases; junction bases not matched to a gene: 6. The CDR3 loop reads CASSYPGLAGSSYNEQFF. The CDR3 coding sequence is TGTGCCAGCAGTTATCCGGGACTAGCGGGGAGCTCCTACAATGAGCAGTTCTTC.

Ten or more counts support this clonotype. The V gene is TRBV28, the J gene TRBJ1-1; no firm D call. The germline V and J ends were trimmed by 3 bases and 4 bases, with 12 bases remaining between them. Germline V gene data show CDR1 as MDHEN and CDR2 as SYDVKM. CDR3 length: 14 amino acids. CDR3 loop: CASSFFGKVTEAFF. In DNA form, the CDR3 reads TGTGCCAGCAGTTTCTTCGGGAAGGTCACTGAAGCTTTCTTT.

There are many counts of this clonotype. The chain uses TRBV27 and TRBJ1-2; unclear D gene. Trimming removed 6 bases at V and 8 bases at J, with 13 bases between. This CDR3 region has 12 residues. The V gene's germline CDR1 is MNHEY and CDR2 SMNVEV (reference sequence). The CDR3 nucleotides read TGTGCCAGCAGGACCCCATTGGGGGGCTACACCTTC. This translates into CASRTPLGGYTF.

This clonotype has at least ten counts. This chain connects TRBV5-1 to TRBJ1-2; TRBD1 matches at 11 bases. The J segment lost 2 bases and the V segment lost 6 bases, leaving 9 bases of the junction unmatched. Germline CDR1 reads SGHRS; CDR2 reads YFSETQ. This CDR3 comprises 16 residues. The CDR3 DNA follows: TGCGCCAGCAACCCATTTGGGGACAGGGGGAACTATGGCTACACCTTC. Encoded protein: CASNPFGDRGNYGYTF.

This clonotype showed up many times. An end of the junction differs from the germline gene, which may be a read error. The chain combines TRBV20-1 with TRBJ2-5; 10 bases line up with TRBD2. There are 16 residues in the CDR3. From germline, CDR1 is DFQATT and CDR2 SNEGSKA (reference sequence). CDR3 bases: TGCAGTGCTGGAGATCGTGGTAGCGGGGGGCGAAAGACCCAGTACTTC. Translating it yields CSAGDRGSGGRKTQYF.

This clonotype occurred many times. The V gene is TRBV12-3 or TRBV12-4, the J gene TRBJ1-1; D uncertain. V was cut by 3 bases and J by 2 bases, with 7 bases left in between. The CDR3 contains 13 residues. CDR3 nucleotides: TGTGCCAGCAGTTTCGCATTCAACACTGAAGCTTTCTTT. Protein product: CASSFAFNTEAFF.

Many counts were recorded for this clonotype. The rearrangement links TRBV28 to TRBJ1-2; no clear D gene. The CDR3 runs 12 residues. Trimming left V 6 bases short and J 8 bases short, with 13 bases between. The germline CDR1 and CDR2 sequences are MDHEN and SYDVKM. This CDR3 reads CASSGGRLGYTF. DNA of the CDR3: TGTGCCAGCAGCGGCGGACGGCTCGGCTACACCTTC.

This clonotype has ten or more counts. J is TRBJ2-7 and V is TRBV7-2, with D possibly TRBD1 on 5 matching bases. Germline V gene sequence: CDR1 SGHTA, CDR2 FQGNSA. There are 15 residues in the CDR3. The V gene lost 1 base and the J gene lost 2 bases, with 12 bases spanning the gap. The CDR3 loop reads CASSLGAGRPYEQYF. CDR3 in DNA: TGTGCCAGCAGCTTAGGGGCAGGGCGCCCCTACGAGCAGTACTTC.

This clonotype appeared many times. The rearrangement uses TRBV6-1 and TRBJ2-7; either TRBD1 or TRBD2 may fit D (5 bases each). V was trimmed by 2 bases and J by 5 bases, leaving 10 bases between them. Germline CDR1 reads MNHNS; CDR2 reads SASEGT. This CDR3 has 13 residues. The CDR3 region has the DNA TGTGCCAGCAGTGAATCGTGGGGGAACGAGCAGTACTTC. Its translation is CASSESWGNEQYF.

In its sample, this clonotype was seen many times. The chain uses TRBV20-1 and TRBJ2-3, with TRBD2 matching over 7 bases. CDR3 length equals 14 residues. V dropped 7 bases and J dropped 0; count of bases not matched to a gene: 7. Germline CDR1 is DFQATT and CDR2 is SNEGSKA (reference sequence). CDR3 in amino acids: CSGGWGGSTDTQYF. The CDR3 DNA reads as TGCAGTGGGGGTTGGGGGGGAAGCACAGATACGCAGTATTTT.

This clonotype was counted at least ten times. This rearrangement joins TRBV5-1 to TRBJ2-3; TRBD2 might be the D (5 bases). Germline V CDR1 and CDR2: SGHRS, YFSETQ. Trimming removed 0 bases from V and 2 bases from J, with 7 bases in between. The CDR3 has 14 residues. This CDR3 is CASSLGRITDTQYF. CDR3 nucleotides: TGCGCCAGCAGCTTGGGGAGGATCACAGATACGCAGTATTTT.

This clonotype was counted ten times or more. The chain employs TRBV12-3 or TRBV12-4 and TRBJ1-2; TRBD1 might be the D (6 bases). V gave up 5 bases and J gave up 5 bases, with 12 bases separating them. The CDR3 runs to 13 residues. The CDR3 loop reads CASSPTGQYGYTF. CDR3 DNA: TGTGCCAGCAGTCCGACAGGTCAATATGGCTACACCTTC.

This clonotype was found many times. The rearrangement links TRBV5-1 to TRBJ1-2; tentative D call: TRBD1 (5 bases). This CDR3 region has 14 residues. The V gene lost 4 bases and the J gene lost 3 bases, with 13 bases spanning the gap. Germline loops: CDR1 SGHRS, CDR2 YFSETQ. For the CDR3, the DNA is TGCGCCAGCAGCCCCGGGCGGGGGGACTATGGCTACACCTTC. The encoded protein is CASSPGRGDYGYTF.

This clonotype was seen many times. The chain is built from TRBV29-1 and TRBJ2-6; the match to TRBD1 covers 7 bases. V gave up 8 bases and J gave up 2 bases; unmatched junction bases: 3. The CDR3 totals 13 residues. Looked up from germline, CDR1 is SQVTM and CDR2 is ANQGSEA. The CDR3 DNA reads TGCAGCATTCAGGGGGCTGGGGCCAACGTCCTGACTTTC. As protein: CSIQGAGANVLTF.

This clonotype was detected many times. This rearrangement joins TRBV7-8 to TRBJ2-3; 9 bases are a match to TRBD1. In germline, CDR1 is SGHVS, CDR2 FQNEAQ. V shed 1 base, J shed 4 bases, and the junction held 6 bases outside the gene matches. The CDR3 totals 16 residues. The CDR3 nucleotides are TGTGCCAGCAGCTTAGGGGACAGGGAGTTCGCAGATACGCAGTATTTT. Translated: CASSLGDREFADTQYF.

This clonotype has at least ten counts. The DNA of the CDR3 is TGTGCCAGCAGGCCCTCGTGGACAGGGCCTGAAAAACTGTTTTTT. It yields the protein CASRPSWTGPEKLFF. V usage is TRBV6-5 and J usage is TRBJ1-4, with 8 bases identical to TRBD1. Looked up from germline, CDR1 is MNHEY and CDR2 is SVGAGI. The CDR3 length is 15 residues. V was clipped by 6 bases and J by 7 bases; unmatched bases: 10.